A single sample gave rise to the 15 T cell receptor beta chains below, sequenced in a study of blood T cells in healthy people across ages. A J-beta primer mix and a sample-barcoded 5' primer were used in a second PCR of about 7 to 12 cycles. TCRdb independently ran MiXCR on the 5' RACE reads; one entry per CDR3 protein. Seen here are roughly 2 million distinct CDR3 sequences, roughly 52% observed once, and the top ten hold roughly 2%. Sequencing was done on a sample of blood. These receptors came from a woman aged 40 to 55 in good health.

The V and J genes are TRBV9 and TRBJ2-3; unclear D gene. The CDR3 sequence is 12 residues long. Trimming cost V 4 bases and J 5 bases, with 8 bases left between them. The V gene's germline CDR1 is SGDLS and CDR2 YYNGEE. The CDR3 here is CASSSERDTQYF. In DNA, the CDR3 is TGTGCCAGCAGCTCGGAAAGAGATACGCAGTATTTT.

The J gene is TRBJ1-1, the V gene TRBV20-1; D is unclear. The V end lost 2 bases, the J end lost 2 bases, and 9 bases lay between the germline ends. Per the germline V gene, CDR1 is DFQATT and CDR2 is SNEGSKA (reference sequence). The CDR3 is 13 residues long. The CDR3 spells CSARNGFNTEAFF. The CDR3, as DNA: TGCAGTGCTAGAAATGGGTTTAACACTGAAGCTTTCTTT.

This clonotype was seen more than once but under ten times. The chain links TRBV29-1 to TRBJ2-1; D is uncertain. From germline, CDR1 is SQVTM and CDR2 ANQGSEA. The CDR3 has 14 amino acids. V lost 4 bases and J lost 3, with 13 bases in between. The CDR3 DNA reads as TGCAGCGTTGTATTGCGGAGCCTCTACAATGAGCAGTTCTTC. It is translated as CSVVLRSLYNEQFF.

This clonotype was observed a handful of times. The V call is TRBV11-2, the J call TRBJ2-3; D tentatively fits TRBD1 or TRBD2 (6 bases each). V was shortened by 1 base and J by 4 bases, with 15 bases between the two germline ends. Per germline, CDR1 SGHAT and CDR2 FQNNGV. CDR3 length equals 16 residues. The CDR3 protein is CASSLAARGPSDTQYF. Written as DNA, the CDR3 is TGTGCCAGCAGCTTAGCTGCTCGGGGGCCCTCAGATACGCAGTATTTT.

V is TRBV25-1 and J is TRBJ1-6; a weak D match, TRBD1 (5 bases). The germline V gene encodes CDR1 MGHDK and CDR2 SYGVNS. Trimming removed 2 bases from V and 6 bases from J, with 11 bases in between. This CDR3 is built from 15 residues. CDR3 DNA sequence: TGTGCCAGCAGTGAAGGGGGTCGGACTAATTCACCCCTCCACTTT. Translating it yields CASSEGGRTNSPLHF.

This clonotype came up a few times. This chain links TRBV20-1 with TRBJ2-7; 9 nucleotides line up with TRBD1. V was pared by 0 bases and J by 3 bases, with 6 bases of the junction left unmatched. The CDR3 consists of 15 residues. Germline V gene data show CDR1 as DFQATT and CDR2 as SNEGSKA (reference sequence). The CDR3 loop is CSARDLGQGHYEQYF. DNA for the CDR3: TGCAGTGCTAGAGATCTGGGACAGGGTCACTACGAGCAGTACTTC.

The V call is TRBV12-5, the J call TRBJ2-3; 9 bases line up with TRBD2. The CDR3 is 16 amino acids. V lost 2 bases to trimming and J lost 1 base; unmatched junction nucleotides: 4. Germline lookup yields CDR1 LGHNT and CDR2 FRNRAP. The CDR3 protein is CASGLYQRGGTDTQYF. DNA of the CDR3: TGTGCTAGTGGTTTGTACCAGCGGGGGGGCACAGATACGCAGTATTTT.

This clonotype was counted a few times. The chain has TRBV7-9 and TRBJ2-5; tentative D call: TRBD1 (6 bases). This CDR3 comprises 17 residues. CDR1 is SEHNR and CDR2 is FQNEAQ in the germline V gene (reference sequence). V shed 0 bases and J shed 3 bases, with 17 bases lying between them. The CDR3 bases are TGTGCCAGCAGCTTAGCGGTGGCCAGGGGCGAAGAAGAGACCCAGTACTTC. Its translation: CASSLAVARGEEETQYF.

Only a few counts were recorded for this clonotype. The chain has TRBV20-1 and TRBJ2-4; D could derive from TRBD1 or TRBD2 (5 bases each). The DNA end is more similar to TRBJ2-7, so the J call may be wrong. The germline gives CDR1 DFQATT, CDR2 SNEGSKA (reference sequence). This CDR3 region has 15 residues. The CDR3 DNA follows: TGCAGTGCTAGCCCTCGGGACGAATACTACTACGAGCAGTACTTC. It translates to CSASPRDEYYYEQYF.

This clonotype turned up a few times. CDR3 loop: CSVPPNYGYTF. The CDR3 DNA follows: TGCAGCGTCCCACCTAACTATGGCTACACCTTC. The chain couples TRBV29-1 to TRBJ1-2; D remains unclear. CDR1 and CDR2 (germline): SQVTM, ANQGSEA. This CDR3 region has 11 residues. V lost 6 bases and J 0 bases, leaving 5 bases between the germline ends.

The chain links TRBV28 to TRBJ2-3; D is undetermined. Per germline, CDR1 MDHEN and CDR2 SYDVKM. This CDR3 spans 15 amino acids. V lost 5 bases to trimming and J lost 7 bases, with 19 bases between them. As DNA, the CDR3 is TGTGCCAGCAGTATAGTATCGCCGATCTCCAATACGCAGTATTTT. Protein: CASSIVSPISNTQYF.

The gene calls are TRBV7-2 and TRBJ2-5; 10 bases agree with TRBD1. The J call could be wrong; TRBJ2-7 is a better fit for the DNA end. CDR1 is SGHTA, CDR2 FQGNSA, per germline. The CDR3 covers 14 residues. The CDR3 nucleotides are TGTGCCAGCAGCAAGGGGGACAGGGGTCTCGAGCAGTACTTC. Encoded protein: CASSKGDRGLEQYF.

V gene TRBV29-1 combines with J gene TRBJ2-1, with TRBD2 as a possible D gene (5 bases). CDR1 is SQVTM and CDR2 is ANQGSEA in the germline V gene. The CDR3 is 12 amino acids. V lost 7 bases to trimming and J lost 0 bases, with 7 bases between them. DNA for the CDR3: TGCAGCGCTGAGGGCTCCTACAATGAGCAGTTCTTC. The encoded protein is CSAEGSYNEQFF.

This clonotype was seen only a few times. The chain has TRBV7-8 and TRBJ2-3; no reliable D call. This CDR3 is built from 14 residues. V was clipped by 5 bases and J by 0 bases, with 9 bases between them. CDR1 SGHVS and CDR2 FQNEAQ come from the germline V gene. This CDR3 is CASSPSHSTDTQYF. CDR3 DNA: TGTGCCAGCAGCCCTAGTCATAGCACAGATACGCAGTATTTT.

This chain uses TRBV4-2 with TRBJ2-7, with a tentative D call TRBD2 (5 bases). The CDR3 contains 15 residues. V shed 0 bases and J shed 6 bases, with 15 bases lying between them. Germline loops: CDR1 LGHNA, CDR2 YNFKEQ. In nucleotides, the CDR3 is TGTGCCAGCAGCCAAGATCTCGGGGTTCGGCTCGAGCAGTACTTC. Translation: CASSQDLGVRLEQYF.